The rows below give T cell receptor beta chains drawn from one sample of a study of T cells in Graves' hyperthyroidism and ophthalmopathy. TCRdb independently ran MiXCR on the multiplex PCR reads; one entry per CDR3 protein. The data contain 90,000 to 120,000 distinct CDR3 sequences, about 16% of them seen just once; the ten biggest clones take up 35% to 50%. Sample: blood. The receptors were gathered from a woman in her forties or fifties with Graves' hyperthyroidism. Both conserved end residues are part of each CDR3. The order of the fields is CDR3 DNA, CDR3 protein, clone size, V gene, D gene, J gene. D genes are given only for firm matches. For some rows the clone size is stated as once, few or many, or as a class when expanded; others skip it.

DNA: TGCGCCAGCAGCTACACAGGGGCGGACACTGAAGCTTTCTTT; CDR3: CASSYTGADTEAFF; size: many; V: TRBV5-1; D: TRBD1; J: TRBJ1-1
DNA: TGCGCCAGCAGCGGGGGACTAGCGGGGATCACAGATACGCAGTATTTT; CDR3: CASSGGLAGITDTQYF; size: .; V: TRBV5-1; D: TRBD2; J: TRBJ2-3
DNA: TGTGCCAGTAACCGGAGACAGGGGAAAAACTATGGCTACACCTTC; CDR3: CASNRRQGKNYGYTF; size: many; V: TRBV19; D: TRBD1; J: TRBJ1-2
DNA: TGTGCCAGCTCACCTACTGGACTCTCACTTAGCAATCAGCCCCAGCATTTT; CDR3: CASSPTGLSLSNQPQHF; size: many; V: TRBV18; D: .; J: TRBJ1-5
DNA: TGCAGTGCTAGCGGGGAGGCTACAGATACGCAGTATTTT; CDR3: CSASGEATDTQYF; size: .; V: TRBV20-1; D: .; J: TRBJ2-3
DNA: TGTGCCACCGGCCCCAATCAGCCCCAGCATTTT; CDR3: CATGPNQPQHF; size: many; V: TRBV7-9; D: .; J: TRBJ1-5
DNA: TGCAGTGCTAGACCCCCTAGCGGGAGAGGGACCGGGGAGCTGTTTTTT; CDR3: CSARPPSGRGTGELFF; size: many; V: TRBV20-1; D: TRBD2; J: TRBJ2-2
DNA: TGCGCCAGCAGCCAAGGGACAGAGTTCATGAACACTGAAGCTTTCTTT; CDR3: CASSQGTEFMNTEAFF; size: many; V: TRBV4-1; D: .; J: TRBJ1-1
DNA: TGTGCCAGCAGTTCTCTCGGGACAGGGGGAAGTCGGCAGCCCCAGCATTTT; CDR3: CASSSLGTGGSRQPQHF; size: many; V: TRBV28; D: TRBD1; J: TRBJ1-5
DNA: TGTGCCAGCAGCGTAAATGGGGACAGGGGTTCCTACGAGCAGTACTTC; CDR3: CASSVNGDRGSYEQYF; size: many; V: TRBV9; D: TRBD1; J: TRBJ2-7
DNA: TGCAGTGCTAGATGGGACCTGGGCACAGATACGCAGTATTTT; CDR3: CSARWDLGTDTQYF; size: many; V: TRBV20-1; D: .; J: TRBJ2-3
DNA: TGTGCCAGCAGGGCGGCCGGGAGCCTAAATGAGCAGTTCTTC; CDR3: CASRAAGSLNEQFF; size: many; V: TRBV12-3/TRBV12-4; D: .; J: TRBJ2-1
DNA: TGCAGTGCTAGCTCAGCGGGAGGAACAGATACGCAGTATTTT; CDR3: CSASSAGGTDTQYF; size: many; V: TRBV20-1; D: TRBD2; J: TRBJ2-3
DNA: TGTGCCAGCAGGAGACAGGGTGCGGGAGATACGCAGTATTTT; CDR3: CASRRQGAGDTQYF; size: many; V: TRBV27; D: TRBD1; J: TRBJ2-3
DNA: TGTGCCAGCAGCTTGGAGGGGACTGGAGAGGCACAAGAGACCCAGTACTTC; CDR3: CASSLEGTGEAQETQYF; size: many; V: TRBV5-6; D: .; J: TRBJ2-5
DNA: TGCAGTGCTGGGAGCGGGAGTAGCTCAGATACGCAGTATTTT; CDR3: CSAGSGSSSDTQYF; size: many; V: TRBV20-1; D: TRBD2; J: TRBJ2-3
DNA: TGTGCCAGCAGCCCATACTCGGCGGGCGGGAGGACAGATACGCAGTATTTT; CDR3: CASSPYSAGGRTDTQYF; size: .; V: TRBV3-1; D: TRBD2; J: TRBJ2-3
DNA: TGTGCCAGCAGCCAAGAGGTCGGACAGGTCTATGGCTACACCTTC; CDR3: CASSQEVGQVYGYTF; size: many; V: TRBV3-1; D: TRBD1; J: TRBJ1-2
DNA: TGCAGTGCCCCCCCGAAGGGGGCGCCCCGTGTTAACTATGGCTACACCTTC; CDR3: CSAPPKGAPRVNYGYTF; size: many; V: TRBV20-1; D: TRBD1; J: TRBJ1-2
DNA: TGTGCCAGCTCTGGGGGAGGGCTTCCTGGGACGCAGTATTTT; CDR3: CASSGGGLPGTQYF; size: many; V: TRBV7-9; D: TRBD2; J: TRBJ2-3
DNA: TGTGCCAGTAGTAGCCCGGGATCCAGGCAGCCCCAGCATTTT; CDR3: CASSSPGSRQPQHF; size: many; V: TRBV19; D: .; J: TRBJ1-5
DNA: TGTGCCAGCAGCCAAGATTCTGGACACATGAACACTGAAGCTTTCTTT; CDR3: CASSQDSGHMNTEAFF; size: .; V: TRBV14; D: .; J: TRBJ1-1
DNA: TGTGCCAGCAGACTAGCGGGACGCTCCTACGAGCAGTACTTC; CDR3: CASRLAGRSYEQYF; size: many; V: TRBV27; D: TRBD2; J: TRBJ2-7
DNA: TGCAGTGCTAGGGACGGGTTAGCGGGAGGGACGCAGTATTTT; CDR3: CSARDGLAGGTQYF; size: many; V: TRBV20-1; D: TRBD2; J: TRBJ2-3
DNA: TGTGCCAGCAGCCGCCGGGAGACCTACAATGAGCAGTTCTTC; CDR3: CASSRRETYNEQFF; size: many; V: TRBV3-1; D: .; J: TRBJ2-1
DNA: TGCGCCAGCAGCCCTGTCGATAAGGTCAATGAGCAGTTCTTC; CDR3: CASSPVDKVNEQFF; size: many; V: TRBV5-1; D: .; J: TRBJ2-1
DNA: TGTGCCAGCAGCCAACCCAGCGGGAGAGGACAAGAGACCCAGTACTTC; CDR3: CASSQPSGRGQETQYF; size: many; V: TRBV3-1; D: TRBD2; J: TRBJ2-5
DNA: TGCAGTGCAGGAGAGTCGAATGAAAAACTGTTTTTT; CDR3: CSAGESNEKLFF; size: .; V: TRBV20-1; D: .; J: TRBJ1-4